Each of the 21 T cell receptor beta chains below was sequenced from the same sample in a study of T cells after yellow fever vaccination. TCRdb re-derived calls from the 5' RACE reads in MiXCR, one entry per CDR3 protein. The sample lists almost 600,000 distinct CDR3 sequences; approximately 12% were seen once. This material consisted of PBMCs, taken on the day of the yellow fever booster vaccination. The source of these receptors is a man aged 25 to 40 who received the YFV17D yellow fever vaccine.

This clonotype has only a few counts. The rearrangement links TRBV14 to TRBJ1-1; D is unresolved. Trimming cost V 3 bases and J 0 bases, with 2 bases left between them. The length of the CDR3 is 12 residues. In germline, CDR1 is SGHDN, CDR2 FVKESK. In DNA, the CDR3 is TGTGCCAGCAGCCAGCTGAACACTGAAGCTTTCTTT. Translation gives CASSQLNTEAFF.

The V and J genes are TRBV11-1 and TRBJ2-5, with a tentative D call TRBD2 (5 bases). CDR1 is SGHAT and CDR2 is FQDESV in the germline V gene (reference sequence). Deletions cut 6 bases from V and 2 bases from J, with 19 bases between. This CDR3 is built from 16 residues. CDR3 sequence reads: CASRQESGGAQETQYF. The DNA for the CDR3 is TGTGCCAGCAGACAAGAGAGCGGAGGAGCTCAAGAGACCCAGTACTTC.

The V and J genes are TRBV5-1 and TRBJ2-3; the match to TRBD2 covers 7 bases. The germline V gene encodes CDR1 SGHRS and CDR2 YFSETQ. J was trimmed by 0 bases and V by 4 bases; bases with no gene match: 11. The length of the CDR3 is 17 residues. The CDR3 sequence: CASSTKTSTYSTDTQYF. The CDR3 DNA is TGCGCCAGCAGCACCAAGACTAGCACCTATAGCACAGATACGCAGTATTTT.

This clonotype has only a few counts. The rearrangement links TRBV14 to TRBJ2-7, with D perhaps TRBD1 or TRBD2 (5 bases each). This CDR3 has 16 amino acids. V was trimmed by 5 bases and J by 2 bases, leaving 19 bases between them. Germline V lookup: CDR1 SGHDN, CDR2 FVKESK. The CDR3 loop reads CASSEGYLRDPYEQYF. CDR3 bases: TGTGCCAGCAGCGAAGGGTATCTAAGGGACCCCTACGAGCAGTACTTC.

The chain uses TRBV7-2 and TRBJ2-1; tentative D call: TRBD2 (5 bases). Trimming stripped 4 bases from V and 4 bases from J, with 14 bases between. The CDR3 is made up of 15 amino acids. Germline V gives CDR1 SGHTA, CDR2 FQGNSA. The CDR3 reads CASSSGWTLYNEQFF. CDR3 coding DNA: TGTGCCAGCAGCTCGGGATGGACTCTATACAATGAGCAGTTCTTC. Looking up the rest from reference TRBV7-2 and TRBJ2-1 gives the full variable domain: GAGVSQSPSNKVTEKGKDVELRCDPISGHTALYWYRQSLGQGLEFLIYFQGNSAPDKSGLPSDRFSAERTGGSVSTLTIQRTQQEDSAVYLCASSSGWTLYNEQFFGPGTRLTVL.

The chain uses TRBV6-2 or TRBV6-3 and TRBJ2-1; 14 bases fit TRBD2. V lost 5 bases and J lost 8; bases outside the gene matches: 5. Per germline, CDR1 MNHEY and CDR2 SVGEGT. CDR3 length equals 15 residues. The CDR3 nucleotides are TGTGCCAGCAGTCGACTAGCGGGAGGGAGAGATGAGCAGTTCTTC. As protein: CASSRLAGGRDEQFF.

This clonotype was found a few times. The chain recombines TRBV20-1 with TRBJ2-1; perhaps TRBD2 as D (6 bases). Germline V gene lookup returns CDR1 DFQATT and CDR2 SNEGSKA (reference sequence). The CDR3 extends over 14 amino acids. V dropped 1 base and J dropped 8 bases, with 15 bases sitting between them. In DNA, the CDR3 is TGCAGTGCTAGAGTAGGAGGGCCCTCCGATGAGCAGTTCTTC. The encoded protein is CSARVGGPSDEQFF.

This clonotype was seen a few times. The chain couples TRBV6-5 to TRBJ2-3; TRBD2 agrees at 10 bases. The CDR3 is 15 amino acids. Losses at the gene ends were 2 bases for V and 4 bases for J; bases not matched to a gene: 3. CDR1 is MNHEY, CDR2 SVGAGI, per germline. The CDR3 region has the DNA TGTGCCAGCAGTTACCCAGCGGGAGGGGCAGATACGCAGTATTTT. Amino acid sequence: CASSYPAGGADTQYF.

This clonotype has only a few counts. CDR3 in amino acids: CASSSLMWGNEQFF. The CDR3 DNA sequence: TGTGCCAGCAGCTCCCTTATGTGGGGCAATGAGCAGTTCTTC. The chain couples TRBV7-9 to TRBJ2-1; no clear D. The germline CDR1 and CDR2 sequences are SEHNR and FQNEAQ (reference sequence). V lost 4 bases, J lost 6 bases, and 13 bases lay in between. CDR3 length equals 14 residues.

This clonotype was seen a handful of times. The J gene is TRBJ2-5, the V gene TRBV7-2; 8 nucleotides align to TRBD2. V trimming: 5 bases; J trimming: 2 bases; junction bases outside the gene matches: 10. In germline, CDR1 is SGHTA, CDR2 FQGNSA. The CDR3 loop spans 16 amino acids. Written as DNA, the CDR3 is TGTGCCAGCAGCACCCGGACGGGAGGGCCACAAGAGACCCAGTACTTC. This translates into CASSTRTGGPQETQYF.

This clonotype turned up a few times. The chain joins TRBV24-1 to TRBJ2-1; D not resolved. The CDR3 is 15 amino acids. Trimming took 4 bases from V and 2 from J, leaving 11 bases between them. CDR1 is KGHDR, CDR2 SFDVKD, per germline. The CDR3 here is CATSDPQSPYNEQFF. Here the CDR3 DNA reads TGTGCCACCAGTGACCCGCAAAGTCCCTACAATGAGCAGTTCTTC.

In the case of this clonotype: The CDR3 does not end in the conserved phenylalanine or tryptophan, so this is likely a read error. The gene calls are TRBV14 and TRBJ1-3, with D maybe TRBD1 (6 bases). The CDR3 is 16 amino acids. V gave up 4 bases and J gave up 4 bases, with 17 bases separating them. CDR1 and CDR2 from the germline V gene are SGHDN and FVKESK. This CDR3 is CASSRKARGPGNTIYY. The CDR3 bases are TGTGCCAGCAGCCGGAAAGCGCGGGGGCCCGGAAACACCATATATTAT.

This clonotype appeared a few times. The V call is TRBV28, the J call TRBJ2-5, with TRBD1 identical over 8 bases. The germline V gene has CDR1 MDHEN and CDR2 SYDVKM. Trimming cost V 3 bases and J 2 bases; bases outside gene matches: 8. The CDR3 sequence is 16 residues long. The chain's CDR3 is CASSLNGQGPQETQYF. In DNA, the CDR3 is TGTGCCAGCAGTTTGAATGGACAGGGACCACAAGAGACCCAGTACTTC.

V is TRBV5-6 and J is TRBJ1-5, with no clear D. Between the trimmed V and J ends, which lost 0 bases and 0 bases, there was a span of 13 bases. The CDR3 runs 17 residues. Germline CDR1 reads SGHDT; CDR2 reads YYEEEE. The CDR3 region has the DNA TGTGCCAGCAGCTTGGGATTACAGCTGAATAGCAATCAGCCCCAGCATTTT. Translating gives CASSLGLQLNSNQPQHF. Supplemented by reference TRBV5-6 and TRBJ1-5, the full variable domain reads DAGVTQSPTHLIKTRGQQVTLRCSPKSGHDTVSWYQQALGQGPQFIFQYYEEEERQRGNFPDRFSGHQFPNYSSELNVNALLLGDSALYLCASSLGLQLNSNQPQHFGDGTRLSIL.

The chain employs TRBV7-2 and TRBJ2-7, with 7 bases that match TRBD2. This CDR3 comprises 12 residues. V dropped 5 bases and J dropped 5; count of bases not matched to a gene: 3. The germline CDR1 and CDR2 sequences are SGHTA and FQGNSA. CDR3 region: CASSPGLDEQYF. The CDR3 DNA sequence: TGTGCCAGCAGCCCTGGACTAGACGAGCAGTACTTC.

The rearrangement links TRBV20-1 to TRBJ2-1; 12 bases are shared with TRBD2. The CDR3 runs 16 residues. Germline values: CDR1 DFQATT, CDR2 SNEGSKA (reference sequence). Trimming took 0 bases from V and 6 from J; bases not matched to a gene: 6. In DNA, the CDR3 is TGCAGTGCTAGAGAGGCTAGCGGGAGGGCCGGCAATGAGCAGTTCTTC. Its protein is CSAREASGRAGNEQFF.

This clonotype was counted between two and nine times. The rearrangement uses TRBV5-1 and TRBJ1-1, with a weak D call TRBD1 (5 bases). The CDR3 consists of 14 residues. Trimming removed 2 bases from V and 2 bases from J, with 10 bases in between. The germline gives CDR1 SGHRS, CDR2 YFSETQ. The CDR3 region is CASSFVQGNTEAFF. CDR3 DNA sequence: TGCGCCAGCAGCTTTGTCCAGGGAAACACTGAAGCTTTCTTT.

This sequence joins TRBV14 and TRBJ2-6; a weak D match, TRBD1 (5 bases). The V end lost 4 bases, the J end lost 0 bases, and 16 bases lay between the germline ends. This CDR3 comprises 18 residues. The V gene's germline CDR1 is SGHDN and CDR2 FVKESK. In nucleotides, the CDR3 is TGTGCCAGCAGCCCAGGGTGGCTGCGAGGCTCTGGGGCCAACGTCCTGACTTTC. Its protein is CASSPGWLRGSGANVLTF.

This clonotype has only a few counts. The J gene is TRBJ1-1, the V gene TRBV20-1; D is ambiguous. V lost 2 bases and J 0 bases, leaving 16 bases between the germline ends. This CDR3 is 16 amino acids long. Germline V gene sequence: CDR1 DFQATT, CDR2 SNEGSKA (reference sequence). CDR3 sequence reads: CSARKRPPPMNTEAFF. In DNA form, the CDR3 reads TGCAGTGCTAGAAAGAGGCCCCCCCCGATGAACACTGAAGCTTTCTTT.

This clonotype was counted once. The V gene is TRBV12-3 or TRBV12-4, the J gene TRBJ1-2; D is undetermined. CDR3 length equals 15 residues. Deletions cut 7 bases from V and 4 bases from J, with 19 bases between. The CDR3 DNA follows: TGTGCCAGCAAGACAACCGGGCCGGAGGCCTATGGCTACACCTTC. It translates to CASKTTGPEAYGYTF.

The genes are TRBV29-1 and TRBJ2-7, with 8 bases matching TRBD1. J was trimmed by 0 bases and V by 7 bases; bases with no gene match: 8. This CDR3 is built from 14 residues. Germline loops: CDR1 SQVTM, CDR2 ANQGSEA. The CDR3 DNA sequence: TGCAGCGCACTCCGGGACAGGAGCTCCTACGAGCAGTACTTC. Translation gives CSALRDRSSYEQYF.